This TCR beta chain was sequenced during a study of cytomegalovirus exposure and HLA in healthy donors. The overall study: One earlier analysis, a look at 180 million or so T cells, found 100 million to 130 million unique TCR beta sequences. Genetic ancestry analysis placed around four fifths of the 398 donors that were genotyped in the Caucasian-associated cluster.

The CDR3 is made up of 14 amino acids. The V gene's germline CDR1 is MNHEY and CDR2 SMNVEV (reference sequence). V gave up 6 bases and J gave up 2 bases, with 8 bases separating them. Study observations and caveats: Judged likely to be a sequencing artifact was a cluster of highly shared sequence variants.

There are a few counts of this clone. The antigen is undetermined. PCR employed 60 Vbeta and 13 Jbeta primers. Assay: immunoSEQ multiplex PCR; the TCRdb copy retains only in-frame clones and omits some. The table lists approximately 170,000 clones, roughly three quarters of them singletons, with 2.3% in the top ten. The sequence was collected from a woman aged 45 to 65 in good health and CMV-seronegative. The rearrangement uses TRBV27 and TRBJ2-6; no clear D. The sample was PBMCs. The CDR3 spells CASRALAGANVLTF. Here the CDR3 DNA reads TGTGCCAGCAGAGCGCTTGCTGGGGCCAACGTCCTGACTTTC.